The 2 T cell receptor beta chains in this list originate from one sample, sequenced in a study of response to subunit inactivated influenza vaccine listed by TCRdb under 2018. The library came from RT-PCR. The run used an Illumina HiSeq 2500. TCRdb reanalyzed the raw reads on its own, using fastp at Q25 for trimming and MiXCR for clone calling, and kept in-frame beta chains. Rows are combined by CDR3 protein, so each entry shows the most common genes and DNA. This sample is represented by 500,000 to 650,000 distinct CDR3 sequences; less than 10% of them were singletons. The ten top clones hold roughly 13% of the sample. The sample in question was PBMCs from blood, obtained approximately 25 months after vaccination. The receptors were sampled from a man aged 50-75 years who received an inactivated influenza vaccine. Donor details come from another sample of the same person, matched by shared clones.

This clonotype occurred many times. The chain carries TRBV12-3 or TRBV12-4 and TRBJ1-3; no definite D call. The CDR3 length is 14 residues. The V and J ends lost 1 base and 0 bases respectively, with 4 bases between them. The CDR3 region has the DNA TGTGCCAGCAGTTTAGGCCACTCTGGAAACACCATATATTTT. Residues: CASSLGHSGNTIYF.

The rearrangement uses TRBV5-6 and TRBJ1-2; D uncertain. V gave up 1 base and J gave up 0 bases, with 10 bases separating them. This CDR3 comprises 15 residues. The V gene's germline CDR1 is SGHDT and CDR2 YYEEEE. The chain's CDR3 is CASSLMGIANYGYTF. CDR3 in DNA: TGTGCCAGCAGCTTGATGGGGATTGCTAACTATGGCTACACCTTC. The whole variable domain, filled in from reference TRBV5-6 and TRBJ1-2, reads DAGVTQSPTHLIKTRGQQVTLRCSPKSGHDTVSWYQQALGQGPQFIFQYYEEEERQRGNFPDRFSGHQFPNYSSELNVNALLLGDSALYLCASSLMGIANYGYTFGSGTRLTVV.